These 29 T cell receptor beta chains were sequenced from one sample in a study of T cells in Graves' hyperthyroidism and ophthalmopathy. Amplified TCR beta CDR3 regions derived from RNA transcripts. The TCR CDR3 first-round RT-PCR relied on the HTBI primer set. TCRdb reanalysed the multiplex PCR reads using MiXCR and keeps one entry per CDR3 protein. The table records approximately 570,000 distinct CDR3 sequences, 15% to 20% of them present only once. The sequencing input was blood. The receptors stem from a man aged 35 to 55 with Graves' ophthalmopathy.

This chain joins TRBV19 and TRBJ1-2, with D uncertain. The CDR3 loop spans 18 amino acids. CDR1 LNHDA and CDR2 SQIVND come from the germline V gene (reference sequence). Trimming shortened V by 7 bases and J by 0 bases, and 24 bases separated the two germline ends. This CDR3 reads CASTPGPLYSLANYGYTF. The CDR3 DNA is TGTGCCAGTACCCCCGGCCCCCTTTACTCCTTAGCTAACTATGGCTACACCTTC.

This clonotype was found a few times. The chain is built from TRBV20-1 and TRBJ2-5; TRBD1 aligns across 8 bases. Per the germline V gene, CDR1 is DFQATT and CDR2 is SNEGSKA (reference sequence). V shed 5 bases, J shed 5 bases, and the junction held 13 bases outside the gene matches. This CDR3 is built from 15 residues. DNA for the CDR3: TGCAGTGCTGCCCCCGCCCAGGGGGCTCTGGAGACCCAGTACTTC. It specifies CSAAPAQGALETQYF.

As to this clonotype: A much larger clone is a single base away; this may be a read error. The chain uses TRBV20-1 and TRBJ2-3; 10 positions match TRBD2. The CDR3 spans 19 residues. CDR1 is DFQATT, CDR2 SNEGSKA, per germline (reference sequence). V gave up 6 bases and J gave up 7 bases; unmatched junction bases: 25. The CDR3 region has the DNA TGCAGTGCCCCCCCTCTAGCGGGAGAGAGGGGAAGGTATAGAAATACGCAGTATTTT. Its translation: CSAPPLAGERGRYRNTQYF.

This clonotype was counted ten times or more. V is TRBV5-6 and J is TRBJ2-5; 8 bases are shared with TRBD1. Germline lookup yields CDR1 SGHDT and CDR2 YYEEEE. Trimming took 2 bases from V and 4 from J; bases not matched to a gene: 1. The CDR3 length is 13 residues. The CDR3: CASSFDRGETQYF. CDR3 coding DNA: TGTGCCAGCAGCTTCGACAGGGGAGAGACCCAGTACTTC.

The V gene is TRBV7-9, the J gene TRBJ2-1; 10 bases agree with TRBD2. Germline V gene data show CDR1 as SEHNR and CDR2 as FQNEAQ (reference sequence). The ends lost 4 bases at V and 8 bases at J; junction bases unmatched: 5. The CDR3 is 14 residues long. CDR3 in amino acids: CASSSSGSEDEQFF. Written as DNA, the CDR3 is TGTGCCAGCAGCTCTAGCGGGAGTGAGGATGAGCAGTTCTTC.

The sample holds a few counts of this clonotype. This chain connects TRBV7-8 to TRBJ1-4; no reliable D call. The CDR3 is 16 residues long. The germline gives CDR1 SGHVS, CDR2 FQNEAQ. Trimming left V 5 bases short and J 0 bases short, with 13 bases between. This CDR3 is CASSRIGRATNEKLFF. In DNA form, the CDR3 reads TGTGCCAGCAGCCGTATAGGGAGAGCAACTAATGAAAAACTGTTTTTT.

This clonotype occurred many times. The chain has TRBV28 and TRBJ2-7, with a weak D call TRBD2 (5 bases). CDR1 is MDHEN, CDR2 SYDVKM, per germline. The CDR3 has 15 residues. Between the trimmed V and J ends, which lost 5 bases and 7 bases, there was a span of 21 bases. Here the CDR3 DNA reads TGTGCCAGCAGTCCGCCGTGGGGAGCCTTGAGGGAGCAGTACTTC. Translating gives CASSPPWGALREQYF.

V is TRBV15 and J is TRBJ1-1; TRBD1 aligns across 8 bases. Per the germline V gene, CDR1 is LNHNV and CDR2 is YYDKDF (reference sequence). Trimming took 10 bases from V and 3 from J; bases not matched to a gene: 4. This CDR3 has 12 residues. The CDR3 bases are TGTGCCATCAGGGGGCAAGACACTGAAGCTTTCTTT. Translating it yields CAIRGQDTEAFF.

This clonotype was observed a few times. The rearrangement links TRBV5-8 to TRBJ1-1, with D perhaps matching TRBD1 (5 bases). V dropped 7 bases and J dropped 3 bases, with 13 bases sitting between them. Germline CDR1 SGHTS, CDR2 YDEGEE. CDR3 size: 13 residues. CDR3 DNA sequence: TGTGCCAGCTTGAAGGGAGGGGACACTGAAGCTTTCTTT. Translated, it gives CASLKGGDTEAFF.

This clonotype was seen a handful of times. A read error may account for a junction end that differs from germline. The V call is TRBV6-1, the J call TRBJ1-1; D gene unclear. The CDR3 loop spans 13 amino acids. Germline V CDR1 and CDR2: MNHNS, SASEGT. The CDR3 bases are TGTGCCACCATGGGATTAATGAACACTGAAGCTTCCTTT. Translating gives CATMGLMNTEASF.

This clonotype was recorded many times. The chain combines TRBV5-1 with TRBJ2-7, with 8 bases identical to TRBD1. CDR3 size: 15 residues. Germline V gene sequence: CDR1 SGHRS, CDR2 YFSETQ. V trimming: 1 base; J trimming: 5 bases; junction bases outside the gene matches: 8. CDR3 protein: CASSLPGQGIDEQYF. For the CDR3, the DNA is TGCGCCAGCAGCTTGCCCGGACAGGGAATTGACGAGCAGTACTTC.

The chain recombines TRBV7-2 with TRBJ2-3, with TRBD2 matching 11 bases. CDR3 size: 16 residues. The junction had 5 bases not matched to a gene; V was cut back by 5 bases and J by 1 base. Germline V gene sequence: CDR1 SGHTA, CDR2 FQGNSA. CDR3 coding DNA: TGTGCCAGCAGCCCACTACTAGCGGGAGGCACAGATACGCAGTATTTT. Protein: CASSPLLAGGTDTQYF.

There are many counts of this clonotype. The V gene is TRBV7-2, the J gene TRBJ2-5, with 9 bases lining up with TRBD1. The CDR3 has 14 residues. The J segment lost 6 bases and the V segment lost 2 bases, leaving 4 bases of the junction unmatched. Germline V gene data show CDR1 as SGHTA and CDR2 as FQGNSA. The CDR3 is CASSLQQGAQTQYF. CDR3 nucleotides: TGTGCCAGCAGCTTACAACAGGGGGCCCAGACCCAGTACTTC.

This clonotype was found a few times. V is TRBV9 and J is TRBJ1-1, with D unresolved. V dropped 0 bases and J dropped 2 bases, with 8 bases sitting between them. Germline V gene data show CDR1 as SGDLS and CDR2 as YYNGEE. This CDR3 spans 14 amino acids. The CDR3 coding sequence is TGTGCCAGCAGCGTAGGCAGCAGCAACACTGAAGCTTTCTTT. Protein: CASSVGSSNTEAFF.

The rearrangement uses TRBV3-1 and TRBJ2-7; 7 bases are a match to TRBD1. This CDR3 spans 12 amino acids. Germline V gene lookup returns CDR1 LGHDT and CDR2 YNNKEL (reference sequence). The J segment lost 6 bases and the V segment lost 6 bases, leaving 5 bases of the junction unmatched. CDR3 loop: CASRMTGFEQYF. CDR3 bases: TGTGCCAGCAGGATGACAGGGTTCGAGCAGTACTTC.

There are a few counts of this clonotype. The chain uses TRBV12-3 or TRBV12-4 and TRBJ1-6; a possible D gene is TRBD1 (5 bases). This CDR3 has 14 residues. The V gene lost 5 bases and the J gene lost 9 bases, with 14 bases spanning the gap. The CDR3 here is CASSADTTTSPLHF. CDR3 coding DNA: TGTGCCAGCAGTGCGGACACTACGACTTCACCCCTCCACTTT.

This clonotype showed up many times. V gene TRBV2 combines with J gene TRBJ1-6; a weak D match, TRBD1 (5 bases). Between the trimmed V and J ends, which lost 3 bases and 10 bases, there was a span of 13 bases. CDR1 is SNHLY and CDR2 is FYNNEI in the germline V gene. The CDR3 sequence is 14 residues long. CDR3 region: CASSEGRTGSPLHF. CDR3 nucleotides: TGTGCCAGCAGTGAGGGACGGACGGGATCACCCCTCCACTTT.

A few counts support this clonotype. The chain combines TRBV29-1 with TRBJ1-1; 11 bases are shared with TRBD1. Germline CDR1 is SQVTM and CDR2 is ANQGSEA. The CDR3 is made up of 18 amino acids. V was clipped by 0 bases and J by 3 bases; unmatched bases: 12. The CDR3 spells CSVEDLPDRGPLYTEAFF. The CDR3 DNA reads TGCAGCGTTGAAGATCTTCCGGACAGGGGGCCCTTGTACACTGAAGCTTTCTTT. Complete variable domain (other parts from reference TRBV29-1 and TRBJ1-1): SAVISQKPSRDICQRGTSLTIQCQVDSQVTMMFWYRQQPGQSLTLIATANQGSEATYESGFVIDKFPISRPNLTFSTLTVSNMSPEDSSIYLCSVEDLPDRGPLYTEAFFGQGTRLTVV.

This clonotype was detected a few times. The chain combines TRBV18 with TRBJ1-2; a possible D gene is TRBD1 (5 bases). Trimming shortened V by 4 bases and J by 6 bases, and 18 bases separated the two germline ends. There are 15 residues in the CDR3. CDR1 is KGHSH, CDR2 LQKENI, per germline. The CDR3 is CASSRQTDLLNGYTF. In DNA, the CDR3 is TGTGCCAGCTCACGCCAGACAGACCTCCTTAATGGCTACACCTTC.

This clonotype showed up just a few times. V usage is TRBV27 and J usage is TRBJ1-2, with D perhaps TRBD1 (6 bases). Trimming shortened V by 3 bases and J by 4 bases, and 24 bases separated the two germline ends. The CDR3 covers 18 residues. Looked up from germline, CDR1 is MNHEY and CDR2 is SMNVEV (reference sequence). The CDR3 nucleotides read TGTGCCAGCAGTTTCTATATGGAACAGAGGGGGGAATTCTATGGCTACACCTTC. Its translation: CASSFYMEQRGEFYGYTF.

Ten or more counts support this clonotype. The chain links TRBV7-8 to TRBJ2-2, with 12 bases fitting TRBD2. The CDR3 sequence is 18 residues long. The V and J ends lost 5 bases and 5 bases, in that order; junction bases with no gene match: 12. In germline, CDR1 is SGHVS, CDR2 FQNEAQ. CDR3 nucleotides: TGTGCCAGCAGCCGGGGGGCTAGCGGGAGGGGGGGTACCGGGGAGCTGTTTTTT. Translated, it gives CASSRGASGRGGTGELFF.

The CDR3 sequence: CASSLAAGIYGYTF. The CDR3 DNA reads TGCGCCAGCAGCTTGGCCGCCGGGATCTATGGCTACACCTTC. The chain carries TRBV5-1 and TRBJ1-2, with D unresolved. The CDR3 has 14 amino acids. V lost 0 bases to trimming and J lost 4 bases, with 10 bases between them. From germline, CDR1 is SGHRS and CDR2 YFSETQ.

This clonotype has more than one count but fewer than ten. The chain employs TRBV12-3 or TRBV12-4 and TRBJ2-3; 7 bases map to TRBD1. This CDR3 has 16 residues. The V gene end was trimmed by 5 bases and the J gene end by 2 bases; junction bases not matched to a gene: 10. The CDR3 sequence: CASSPARGTHTDTQYF. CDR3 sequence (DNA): TGTGCCAGCAGTCCCGCCAGGGGGACCCACACAGATACGCAGTATTTT.

The CDR3 sequence: CASSLGGRVETQYF. DNA of the CDR3: TGTGCCAGCAGCTTAGGAGGCAGGGTTGAGACCCAGTACTTC. This rearrangement joins TRBV7-2 to TRBJ2-5, with D perhaps matching TRBD1 (5 bases). V lost 1 base to trimming and J lost 5 bases, with 11 bases between them. The CDR3 loop spans 14 amino acids. The V gene's germline CDR1 is SGHTA and CDR2 FQGNSA.

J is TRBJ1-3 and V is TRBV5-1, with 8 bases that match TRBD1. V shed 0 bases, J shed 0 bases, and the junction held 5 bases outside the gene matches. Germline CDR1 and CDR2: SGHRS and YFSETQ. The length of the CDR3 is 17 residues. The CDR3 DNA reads TGCGCCAGCAGCTTGGGGCCAGGGGGCTCCTCTGGAAACACCATATATTTT. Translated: CASSLGPGGSSGNTIYF.

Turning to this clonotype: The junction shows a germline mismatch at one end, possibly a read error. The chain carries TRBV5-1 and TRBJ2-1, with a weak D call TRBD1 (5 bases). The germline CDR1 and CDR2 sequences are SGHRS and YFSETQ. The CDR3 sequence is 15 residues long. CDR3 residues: CASSSLLWGQGEQFF. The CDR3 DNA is TGTGCCAGCAGCTCACTCTTGTGGGGCCAGGGTGAGCAGTTCTTC.

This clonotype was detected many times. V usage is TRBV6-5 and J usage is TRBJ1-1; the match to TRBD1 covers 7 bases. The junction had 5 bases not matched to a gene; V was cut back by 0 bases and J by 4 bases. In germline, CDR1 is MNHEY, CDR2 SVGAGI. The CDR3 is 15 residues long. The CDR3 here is CASSYSRTGSTEAFF. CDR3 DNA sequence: TGTGCCAGCAGTTACTCCCGGACAGGAAGCACTGAAGCTTTCTTT.

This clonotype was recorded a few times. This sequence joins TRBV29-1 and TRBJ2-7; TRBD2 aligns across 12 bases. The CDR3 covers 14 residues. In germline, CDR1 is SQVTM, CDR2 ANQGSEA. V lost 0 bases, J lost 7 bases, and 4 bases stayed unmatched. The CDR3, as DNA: TGCAGCGTTGAAGATTCTAGCGGGGGGGTTGAGCAGTACTTC. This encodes CSVEDSSGGVEQYF.

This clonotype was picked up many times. The CDR3 bases are TGTGCCAGCAGCTTAGGAGGGACAGGGGTCAATGAGCAGTTCTTC. This translates into CASSLGGTGVNEQFF. The chain links TRBV11-2 to TRBJ2-1; the match to TRBD1 covers 10 bases. The CDR3 spans 15 residues. The V gene end was trimmed by 1 base and the J gene end by 6 bases; junction bases not matched to a gene: 3. Per germline, CDR1 SGHAT and CDR2 FQNNGV.